The 11 T cell receptor beta chains below were found in one sample sequenced in a study of cytomegalovirus exposure and HLA in healthy donors. PCR involved 60 Vbeta and 13 Jbeta primers. Profiling relied on immunoSEQ multiplex PCR, and the TCRdb table lists in-frame clones only, not all of them. The table shows about 270,000 clones, with just over 70% occurring only once. Sequencing input: PBMCs. These receptors were taken from a female donor in good health and CMV-seronegative.

On this clone: Compared with germline, one end of the junction differs, possibly owing to a read error. The chain carries TRBV20-1 and TRBJ2-7; a possible D gene is TRBD2 (6 bases). The CDR3 spans 11 residues. Per the germline V gene, CDR1 is DFQATT and CDR2 is SNEGSKA (reference sequence). CDR3 nucleotides: TGCAGTGCTAGCAAGGGAGGCCCGTTGTTCTTC. Translated: CSASKGGPLFF.

The chain joins TRBV7-2 to TRBJ2-3; D not certain. Germline V gene data show CDR1 as SGHTA and CDR2 as FQGNSA. The CDR3 totals 16 residues. V was pared by 7 bases and J by 0 bases, with 17 bases between. The CDR3 DNA reads as TGTGCCAGCAAAGCTAGTCGGAATCCTAGCACAGATACGCAGTATTTT. Translation: CASKASRNPSTDTQYF.

The V and J genes are TRBV11-3 and TRBJ2-6; TRBD1 might be the D (5 bases). This CDR3 spans 14 amino acids. The V and J ends lost 5 bases and 4 bases respectively, with 9 bases between them. Germline CDR1 and CDR2: SGHNT and YENEEA. This chain's CDR3 is CASSPGFGANVLTF. The CDR3 DNA sequence: TGTGCCAGCAGCCCAGGGTTCGGGGCCAACGTCCTGACTTTC.

The chain employs TRBV18 and TRBJ2-7; maybe TRBD1 (5 bases). Trimming cost V 4 bases and J 2 bases, with 12 bases left between them. Per the germline V gene, CDR1 is KGHSH and CDR2 is LQKENI. The CDR3 spans 14 residues. The CDR3 coding sequence is TGTGCCAGCTCACGTGAAGGGGTCACCTACGAGCAGTACTTC. Residues: CASSREGVTYEQYF.

The J gene is TRBJ1-6, the V gene TRBV5-6; 9 nucleotides line up with TRBD1. V was pared by 3 bases and J by 6 bases, with 1 base of the junction left unmatched. The CDR3 extends over 14 amino acids. Germline lookup yields CDR1 SGHDT and CDR2 YYEEEE. This CDR3 reads CASSSGQGNSPLHF. The CDR3 bases are TGTGCCAGCAGCTCGGGACAGGGTAATTCACCCCTCCACTTT.

This clone was seen a handful of times. V gene TRBV6-5 combines with J gene TRBJ2-7, with a tentative D call TRBD2 (5 bases). CDR1 and CDR2 (germline): MNHEY, SVGAGI. V shed 3 bases and J shed 2 bases, with 17 bases lying between them. This CDR3 spans 16 amino acids. This CDR3 reads CASSYRLRLSTYEQYF. For the CDR3, the DNA is TGTGCCAGCAGTTATCGGCTACGACTAAGTACCTACGAGCAGTACTTC.

This clone came up a few times. The chain carries TRBV6-6 and TRBJ1-1; 7 nucleotides line up with TRBD1. This CDR3 is 15 amino acids long. With 6 bases clipped from V and 6 bases from J, the junction kept 13 bases outside the gene matches. Germline-derived CDR1 and CDR2 are MNHNY and SVGAGI (reference sequence). The CDR3 nucleotides are TGTGCCAGCAGCGAACAACCAACAGGGGTGGCTGAAGCTTTCTTT. This encodes CASSEQPTGVAEAFF.

The gene calls are TRBV7-8 and TRBJ1-5; D is ambiguous. V was trimmed by 5 bases and J by 0 bases, leaving 17 bases between them. Germline V gene data show CDR1 as SGHVS and CDR2 as FQNEAQ. The CDR3 loop spans 17 amino acids. CDR3 bases: TGTGCCAGCAGCCCGCTCGCTGGCAGTTATAGCAATCAGCCCCAGCATTTT. Amino acid sequence: CASSPLAGSYSNQPQHF.

V is TRBV27 and J is TRBJ1-2, with 11 bases matching TRBD1. In germline, CDR1 is MNHEY, CDR2 SMNVEV (reference sequence). V shed 6 bases, J shed 8 bases, and the junction held 8 bases outside the gene matches. The CDR3 runs 14 residues. CDR3 nucleotides: TGTGCCAGCAGCCCGGGACAGGGGGAGGAAGGCTACACCTTC. Amino acid sequence: CASSPGQGEEGYTF.

The sample holds a few counts of this clone. This chain connects TRBV30 to TRBJ1-6; possible D gene TRBD1, 6 bases. V was trimmed by 3 bases and J by 7 bases, leaving 19 bases between them. CDR3 length: 16 amino acids. Germline CDR1 is GTSNPN and CDR2 is SVGIG (reference sequence). Written as DNA, the CDR3 is TGTGCCTGGAGCATCACAGGGTGGGGGCCCAATTCACCCCTCCACTTT. Translation gives CAWSITGWGPNSPLHF.

The chain carries TRBV10-3 and TRBJ1-1; TRBD1 agrees at 8 bases. Trimming removed 7 bases from V and 1 base from J; junction bases left unmatched: 2. This CDR3 contains 13 residues. CDR1 is ENHRY and CDR2 is SYGVKD in the germline V gene. The CDR3 nucleotides are TGTGCCATCACTGGACAGGGGAACACTGAAGCTTTCTTT. It translates to CAITGQGNTEAFF.